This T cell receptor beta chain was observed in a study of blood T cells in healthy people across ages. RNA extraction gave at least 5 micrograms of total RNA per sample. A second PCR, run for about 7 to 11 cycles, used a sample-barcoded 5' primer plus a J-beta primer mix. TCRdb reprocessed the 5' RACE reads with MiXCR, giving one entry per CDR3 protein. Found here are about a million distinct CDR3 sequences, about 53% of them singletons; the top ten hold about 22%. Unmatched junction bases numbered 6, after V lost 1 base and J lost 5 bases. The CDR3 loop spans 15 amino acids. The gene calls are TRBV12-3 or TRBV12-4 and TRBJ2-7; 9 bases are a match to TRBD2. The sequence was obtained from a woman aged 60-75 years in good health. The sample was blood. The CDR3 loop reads CASSLGLAGMNEQYF. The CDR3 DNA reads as TGTGCCAGCAGTTTAGGGCTAGCGGGGATGAACGAGCAGTACTTC.